A single sample is the source of the 23 T cell receptor beta chains below, sequenced in a study of low-dose radiotherapy and immunotherapy resistance in tumors. Covering alpha and beta chains, TRAV- and TRBV-specific primers were used for the first-strand cDNA. PCR amplification of the TCRs was performed with Phusion for about 20 PCR cycles, and it relied on a constant-region primer together with a V-primer adapter. TCRdb fed the reads into MiXCR, producing one record per CDR3 protein. The sample records 55,000 to 70,000 distinct CDR3 sequences, 20% to 25% being singletons. Indicated time point: before trial treatment. Sequencing used PBMCs, obtained before treatment. These receptors came from a male donor with prostate cancer.

At least ten counts were recorded for this clonotype. This chain connects TRBV21-1 to TRBJ2-2; TRBD1, as called in the table, went unchecked against the DNA. TRBV21-1 is termed a pseudogene. CDR3 length: 16 amino acids. The CDR3 spells CASSKEDRMCTGELFF. In DNA form, the CDR3 reads TGTGCCAGCAGCAAAGAGGACAGGATGTGTACCGGGGAGCTGTTTTTT.

The V gene is TRBV9, the J gene TRBJ2-7; D unresolved. This CDR3 contains 14 residues. CDR1 is SGDLS, CDR2 YYNGEE, per germline. V lost 5 bases to trimming and J lost 0 bases, with 12 bases between them. CDR3: CASSVHPDSYEQYF. CDR3 DNA sequence: TGTGCCAGCAGTGTCCATCCCGACTCCTACGAGCAGTACTTC.

Turning to this clonotype: A far larger clone is one base from this, pointing to a likely read error. The chain recombines TRBV5-3 with TRBJ1-2; D is unresolved. TRBV5-3 is recorded as an ORF, its role being uncertain. This CDR3 spans 15 amino acids. The CDR3 spells CASSLFNREDYGYAF. The CDR3 region has the DNA TGTGCCAGCAGCTTATTTAACCGGGAGGACTATGGCTACGCCTTC.

This clonotype has ten or more counts. The genes are TRBV7-9 and TRBJ1-6; no reliable D call. Germline CDR1 is SEHNR and CDR2 is FQNEAQ (reference sequence). The V end lost 5 bases, the J end lost 5 bases, and 7 bases lay between the germline ends. The CDR3 has 13 amino acids. In DNA, the CDR3 is TGTGCCAGCAGCATAACAGATAATTCACCCCTCCACTTT. Amino acid sequence: CASSITDNSPLHF.

This clonotype appeared many times. The J gene is TRBJ1-1, the V gene TRBV5-1; weak D call: TRBD1 (6 bases). The CDR3 sequence is 12 residues long. CDR1 and CDR2 (germline): SGHRS, YFSETQ. V lost 4 bases to trimming and J lost 4 bases, with 8 bases between them. The CDR3 nucleotides read TGCGCCAGCAGCGTGGACAGCACTGAAGCTTTCTTT. Translating it yields CASSVDSTEAFF.

This clonotype was counted ten times or more. J is TRBJ1-2 and V is TRBV5-8, with a tentative D call TRBD1 (5 bases). The CDR3 extends over 12 amino acids. Germline CDR1 reads SGHTS; CDR2 reads YDEGEE. V shed 3 bases and J shed 6 bases, with 9 bases lying between them. This CDR3 is CASSWGINGYTF. DNA of the CDR3: TGTGCCAGCAGCTGGGGGATAAATGGCTACACCTTC.

This clonotype has ten or more counts. The gene calls are TRBV30 and TRBJ1-1; D might be TRBD1 (6 bases). V shed 0 bases and J shed 4 bases, with 15 bases lying between them. The CDR3 contains 15 residues. The germline V gene encodes CDR1 GTSNPN and CDR2 SVGIG (reference sequence). CDR3 in amino acids: CAWSVVGGRGTEAFF. The CDR3 DNA reads as TGTGCCTGGAGTGTAGTGGGGGGGCGCGGCACTGAAGCTTTCTTT.

This clonotype was counted ten times or more. This chain links TRBV28 with TRBJ2-7; no clear D. The CDR3 has 11 amino acids. V was trimmed by 7 bases and J by 4 bases, leaving 8 bases between them. Germline loops: CDR1 MDHEN, CDR2 SYDVKM. In DNA, the CDR3 is TGTGCCAGCACCGGCCGGTACGAGCAGTACTTC. This gives the protein CASTGRYEQYF.

This clonotype has a count of ten or more. The rearrangement joins TRBV12-5 to TRBJ2-2; 7 bases match TRBD1. V trimming: 1 base; J trimming: 2 bases; junction bases outside the gene matches: 7. CDR1 and CDR2 (germline): LGHNT, FRNRAP. The CDR3 runs to 17 residues. This chain's CDR3 is CASGLGTRGPNTGELFF. Here the CDR3 DNA reads TGTGCTAGTGGTTTGGGAACGAGGGGGCCCAACACCGGGGAGCTGTTTTTT.

In the case of this clonotype: Only one base separates this from a far larger clonotype, so it likely reflects a read error. The V and J genes are TRBV5-1 and TRBJ2-7; D gene uncertain. CDR3 length equals 15 residues. The V gene lost 1 base and the J gene lost 7 bases, with 18 bases spanning the gap. Germline CDR1 reads SGHRS; CDR2 reads YFSETQ. CDR3 sequence (DNA): TGCGCCAGCAGCTTGAGAGCTGTCTCCTACAATGAGCAGTACTTC. Protein sequence: CASSLRAVSYNEQYF. Together with reference TRBV5-1 and TRBJ2-7, the CDR3 gives the full variable domain: KAGVTQTPRYLIKTRGQQVTLSCSPISGHRSVSWYQQTPGQGLQFLFEYFSETQRNKGNFPGRFSGRQFSNSRSEMNVSTLELGDSALYLCASSLRAVSYNEQYFGPGTRLTVT.

This clonotype was counted at least ten times. This chain connects TRBV19 to TRBJ2-3, with D perhaps TRBD2 (6 bases). The CDR3 covers 13 residues. CDR1 and CDR2 from the germline V gene are LNHDA and SQIVND (reference sequence). Trimming shortened V by 3 bases and J by 6 bases, and 10 bases separated the two germline ends. CDR3 protein: CASSIGLPDTQYF. DNA of the CDR3: TGTGCCAGTAGTATCGGACTACCGGATACGCAGTATTTT.

The chain carries TRBV6-2 or TRBV6-3 and TRBJ2-1, with a tentative D call TRBD1 (6 bases). Germline CDR1 reads MNHEY; CDR2 reads SVGEGT. This CDR3 is 17 amino acids long. V was clipped by 6 bases and J by 10 bases, with 28 bases between them. The CDR3 protein is CASRGRVDRPADREQFF. CDR3 coding DNA: TGTGCCAGCAGAGGGAGAGTCGACAGGCCCGCGGATAGGGAGCAGTTCTTC.

This clonotype was recorded many times. The chain combines TRBV19 with TRBJ2-1; D uncertain. Germline lookup yields CDR1 LNHDA and CDR2 SQIVND (reference sequence). The CDR3 extends over 13 amino acids. Trimming removed 6 bases from V and 2 bases from J, with 8 bases in between. The CDR3 spells CASSRITYNEQFF. The DNA for the CDR3 is TGTGCCAGTAGCAGGATTACCTACAATGAGCAGTTCTTC.

Many counts were recorded for this clonotype. The J gene is TRBJ2-1, the V gene TRBV6-2 or TRBV6-3; D remains unclear. The CDR3 is 12 amino acids. Trimming removed 4 bases from V and 7 bases from J, with 8 bases in between. Germline values: CDR1 MNHEY, CDR2 SVGEGT. The CDR3 DNA reads TGTGCCAGCAGTTTGCAAGCGAATGAGCAGTTCTTC. Translated, it gives CASSLQANEQFF.

As to this clonotype: A much larger clone lies a single base off, so this may be a read error. The genes are TRBV20-1 and TRBJ2-7; 7 nucleotides agree with TRBD2. Germline CDR1 and CDR2: DFQATT and SNEGSKA (reference sequence). This CDR3 region has 15 residues. V dropped 5 bases and J dropped 5; count of bases not matched to a gene: 15. The DNA for the CDR3 is TGCAGTGCTGGGGAGGGAGTGGGTGACGGGAACGAGCAGTACTTC. Its protein product is CSAGEGVGDGNEQYF.

This clonotype was detected many times. This chain connects TRBV5-1 to TRBJ2-1; 7 bases fit TRBD1. This CDR3 has 16 residues. V lost 3 bases and J lost 1; bases outside the gene matches: 7. Germline V gives CDR1 SGHRS, CDR2 YFSETQ. The DNA of the CDR3 is TGCGCCAGCAGCTCCAGACAGGGTGGTTCCTACAATGAGCAGTTCTTC. This sequence encodes CASSSRQGGSYNEQFF.

This clonotype occurred many times. This rearrangement joins TRBV6-2 or TRBV6-3 to TRBJ2-3; D gene unclear. CDR1 MNHEY and CDR2 SVGEGT come from the germline V gene. V gave up 4 bases and J gave up 7 bases, with 9 bases separating them. The CDR3 sequence is 12 residues long. The CDR3 here is CASSLSAHTQYF. For the CDR3, the DNA is TGTGCCAGCAGTTTGAGCGCCCATACGCAGTATTTT.

The V gene is TRBV7-9, the J gene TRBJ2-3, with 12 bases matching TRBD2. The germline V gene encodes CDR1 SEHNR and CDR2 FQNEAQ (reference sequence). This CDR3 has 18 amino acids. Unmatched junction bases numbered 9, after V lost 5 bases and J lost 0 bases. The CDR3 loop reads CASSPGLAGPISTDTQYF. DNA of the CDR3: TGTGCCAGCAGCCCGGGACTAGCGGGCCCCATAAGCACAGATACGCAGTATTTT.

This clonotype came up many times. The chain couples TRBV10-2 to TRBJ2-7; 12 bases are a match to TRBD2. The length of the CDR3 is 15 residues. CDR1 is WSHSY and CDR2 is SAAADI in the germline V gene. The trim removed 8 bases at V and 1 base at J, leaving 6 bases unmatched. CDR3 amino acids: CASYLGLAGSYEQYF. The CDR3 DNA reads as TGCGCCAGCTATCTGGGACTAGCGGGTTCCTACGAGCAGTACTTC.

On this clonotype: This could be a read error, since a much larger clone is one nucleotide away. The chain uses TRBV7-2 and TRBJ2-5, with TRBD2 matching over 8 bases. CDR1 is SGHTA and CDR2 is FQGNSA in the germline V gene. This CDR3 has 16 residues. This CDR3 is CANSGRVAGIQETQYF. The CDR3 DNA follows: TGTGCCAACAGCGGGCGGGTAGCGGGGATCCAAGAGACCCAGTACTTC.

This clonotype was seen at least ten times. This chain connects TRBV12-3 or TRBV12-4 to TRBJ2-2; 7 positions agree with TRBD2. With 1 base clipped from V and 3 bases from J, the junction kept 5 bases outside the gene matches. The length of the CDR3 is 16 residues. CDR3 sequence reads: CASSLDAGAHTGELFF. The DNA for the CDR3 is TGTGCCAGCAGTTTAGATGCGGGAGCGCACACCGGGGAGCTGTTTTTT.

This clonotype has a handful of counts. The rearrangement joins TRBV9 to TRBJ2-5; 9 bases are a match to TRBD1. J gave up 5 bases and V 3 bases, and 14 bases lay outside the gene matches. Per the germline V gene, CDR1 is SGDLS and CDR2 is YYNGEE. The CDR3 is 17 residues long. The DNA for the CDR3 is TGTGCCAGCAGCGCCCTACCTACAACAGGGGGCCGGGAGACCCAGTACTTC. This encodes CASSALPTTGGRETQYF.

At least ten counts were recorded for this clonotype. V is TRBV28 and J is TRBJ2-1; 10 bases match TRBD2. Looked up from germline, CDR1 is MDHEN and CDR2 is SYDVKM. This CDR3 comprises 16 residues. After removal of 4 bases from V and 6 bases from J, the junction contained 9 bases not matched to a gene. CDR3 in DNA: TGTGCCAGCAGTTACCTAGCGGGAGAGTCGGGCAATGAGCAGTTCTTC. Its translation is CASSYLAGESGNEQFF. The variable domain in full, completed from reference TRBV28 and TRBJ2-1, reads DVKVTQSSRYLVKRTGEKVFLECVQDMDHENMFWYRQDPGLGLRLIYFSYDVKMKEKGDIPEGYSVSREKKERFSLILESASTNQTSMYLCASSYLAGESGNEQFFGPGTRLTVL.